This record looks at one T cell receptor beta chain sequence and its context. The target antigen is unknown. The PCR used 60 Vbeta and 13 Jbeta primers. The repertoire was sequenced with immunoSEQ multiplex PCR; TCRdb's copy has only in-frame clones and lacks some. The table lists some 130,000 clones. This sample stems from a study of cytomegalovirus exposure and HLA in healthy donors. Study results and limitations: TCR beta chains numbering 164 were designated cytomegalovirus-associated. The authors later found most CMV-associated TCR beta chains appeared HLA-restricted.

These donors, healthy bone marrow donors, were studied. The V segment lost 4 bases and the J segment 8 bases; nucleotides outside the gene matches: 9. Germline CDR1 and CDR2: SGHTA and FQGNSA. This CDR3 is 15 amino acids long. J is TRBJ2-1 and V is TRBV7-2; 9 nucleotides align to TRBD2. The specimen sequenced was PBMCs. The receptor was derived from a man aged 18 to 35 in good health and CMV-seronegative. The CDR3: CASSYGGGALDEQFF. The CDR3 nucleotides are TGTGCCAGCAGCTACGGCGGGGGGGCATTGGATGAGCAGTTCTTC.